The present TCR beta chain was sequenced within a study of T cell changes during pregnancy in multiple sclerosis. Method: immunoSEQ multiplex PCR; TCRdb's copy keeps in-frame clones and lacks some. In the table there are about 93,000 clones, approximately 90% of which are singletons. V dropped 1 base and J dropped 0 bases, with 13 bases sitting between them. From germline, CDR1 is MNHEY and CDR2 SVGAGI. This CDR3 is 16 amino acids long. The V gene is TRBV6-5, the J gene TRBJ2-7; D is possibly TRBD2 (6 bases). This clonotype was obtained from a female donor with multiple sclerosis, enrolled in a pregnancy study. Sequencing used peripheral blood, obtained before pregnancy. CDR3 sequence: CASSYYSGGTSYEQYF. For the CDR3, the DNA is TGTGCCAGCAGTTACTATTCCGGAGGGACCTCCTACGAGCAGTACTTC.